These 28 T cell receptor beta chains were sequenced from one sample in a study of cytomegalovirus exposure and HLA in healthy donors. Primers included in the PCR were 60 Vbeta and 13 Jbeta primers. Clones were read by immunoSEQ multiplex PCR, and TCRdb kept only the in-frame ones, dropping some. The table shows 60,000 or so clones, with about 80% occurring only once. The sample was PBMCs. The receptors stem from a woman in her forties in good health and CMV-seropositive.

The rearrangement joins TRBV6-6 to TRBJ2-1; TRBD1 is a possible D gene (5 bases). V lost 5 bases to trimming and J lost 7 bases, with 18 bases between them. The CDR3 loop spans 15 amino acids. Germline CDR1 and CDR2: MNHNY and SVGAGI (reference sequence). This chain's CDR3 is CASSPLKGWYNEQFF. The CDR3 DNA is TGTGCCAGCAGTCCTCTGAAGGGGTGGTATAATGAGCAGTTCTTC.

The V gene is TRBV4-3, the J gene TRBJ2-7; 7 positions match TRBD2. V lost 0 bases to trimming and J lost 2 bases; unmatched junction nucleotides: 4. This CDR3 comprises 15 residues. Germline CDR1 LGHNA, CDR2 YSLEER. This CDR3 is CASSQDRGTTYEQYF. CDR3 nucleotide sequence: TGCGCCAGCAGCCAAGATCGTGGGACTACCTACGAGCAGTACTTC.

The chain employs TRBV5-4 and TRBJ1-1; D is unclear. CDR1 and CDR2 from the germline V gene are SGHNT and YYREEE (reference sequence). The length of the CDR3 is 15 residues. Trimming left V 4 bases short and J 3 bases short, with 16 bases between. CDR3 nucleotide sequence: TGTGCCAGCAGCGGACTGGGCAGTAGGTACACTGAAGCTTTCTTT. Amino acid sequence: CASSGLGSRYTEAFF.

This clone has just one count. CDR3 residues: CASRGTGDQPQHF. The CDR3 bases are TGCGCCAGCCGCGGGACAGGGGATCAGCCCCAGCATTTT. The V and J genes are TRBV5-1 and TRBJ1-5; 10 nucleotides agree with TRBD1. CDR1 is SGHRS, CDR2 YFSETQ, per germline. The J segment lost 5 bases and the V segment lost 7 bases, leaving 3 bases of the junction unmatched. This CDR3 region has 13 residues.

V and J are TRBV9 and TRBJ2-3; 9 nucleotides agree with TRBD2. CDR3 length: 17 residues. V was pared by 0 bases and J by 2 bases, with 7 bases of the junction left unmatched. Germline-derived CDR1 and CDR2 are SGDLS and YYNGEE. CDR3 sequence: CASSVGGSGGPTDTQYF. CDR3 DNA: TGTGCCAGCAGCGTAGGGGGTAGCGGGGGCCCCACAGATACGCAGTATTTT. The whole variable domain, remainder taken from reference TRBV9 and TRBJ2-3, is DSGVTQTPKHLITATGQRVTLRCSPRSGDLSVYWYQQSLDQGLQFLIQYYNGEERAKGNILERFSAQQFPDLHSELNLSSLELGDSALYFCASSVGGSGGPTDTQYFGPGTRLTVL.

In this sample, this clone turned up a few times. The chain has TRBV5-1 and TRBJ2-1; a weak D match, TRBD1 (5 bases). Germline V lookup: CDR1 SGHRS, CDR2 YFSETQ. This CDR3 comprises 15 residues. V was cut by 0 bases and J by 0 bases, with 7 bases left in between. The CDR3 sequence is CASSLDRISYNEQFF. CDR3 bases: TGCGCCAGCAGCTTGGACAGGATCTCCTACAATGAGCAGTTCTTC.

The CDR3 nucleotides are TGTGCCGGACGGGACATCGGGTCCACTGAAGCTTTCTTT. Protein: CAGRDIGSTEAFF. This rearrangement joins TRBV19 to TRBJ1-1, with D possibly TRBD1 on 6 matching bases. Per germline, CDR1 LNHDA and CDR2 SQIVND (reference sequence). Trimming left V 11 bases short and J 4 bases short, with 17 bases between. CDR3 length equals 13 residues.

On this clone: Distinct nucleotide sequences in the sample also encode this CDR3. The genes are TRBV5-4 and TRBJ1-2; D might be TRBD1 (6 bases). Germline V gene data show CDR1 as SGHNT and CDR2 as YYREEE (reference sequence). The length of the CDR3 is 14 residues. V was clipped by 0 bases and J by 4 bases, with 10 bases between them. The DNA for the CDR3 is TGTGCCAGCAGCTTGGAACAGGGCCGCTATGGCTACACCTTC. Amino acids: CASSLEQGRYGYTF.

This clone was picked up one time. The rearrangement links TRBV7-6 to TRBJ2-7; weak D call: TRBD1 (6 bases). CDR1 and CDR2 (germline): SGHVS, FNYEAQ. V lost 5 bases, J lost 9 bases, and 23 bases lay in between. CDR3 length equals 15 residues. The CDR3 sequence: CASSPSTGHGEGQYF. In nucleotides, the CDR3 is TGTGCCAGCAGCCCCTCGACGGGACACGGCGAAGGGCAGTACTTC.

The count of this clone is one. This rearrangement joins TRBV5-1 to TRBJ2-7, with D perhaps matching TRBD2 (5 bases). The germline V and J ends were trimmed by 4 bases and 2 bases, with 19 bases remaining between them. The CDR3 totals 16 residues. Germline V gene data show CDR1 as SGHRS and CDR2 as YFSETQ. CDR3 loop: CASSQAGGSKAYEQYF. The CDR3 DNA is TGCGCCAGCAGCCAGGCGGGCGGCTCCAAAGCCTACGAGCAGTACTTC.

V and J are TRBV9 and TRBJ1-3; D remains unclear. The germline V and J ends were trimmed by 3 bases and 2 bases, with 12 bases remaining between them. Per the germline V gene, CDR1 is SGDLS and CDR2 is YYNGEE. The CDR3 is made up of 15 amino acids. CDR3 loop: CASSARPGAGNTIYF. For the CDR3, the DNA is TGTGCCAGCAGCGCCAGACCAGGTGCTGGAAACACCATATATTTT.

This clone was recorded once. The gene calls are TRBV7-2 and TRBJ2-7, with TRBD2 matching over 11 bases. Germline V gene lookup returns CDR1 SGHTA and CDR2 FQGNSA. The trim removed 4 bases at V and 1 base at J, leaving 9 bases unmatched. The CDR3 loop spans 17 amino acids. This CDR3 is CASSSGGRTSGSYEQYF. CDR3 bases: TGTGCCAGCAGCTCCGGAGGGCGGACTAGCGGGTCCTACGAGCAGTACTTC. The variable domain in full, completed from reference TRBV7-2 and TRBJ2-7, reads GAGVSQSPSNKVTEKGKDVELRCDPISGHTALYWYRQSLGQGLEFLIYFQGNSAPDKSGLPSDRFSAERTGGSVSTLTIQRTQQEDSAVYLCASSSGGRTSGSYEQYFGPGTRLTVT.

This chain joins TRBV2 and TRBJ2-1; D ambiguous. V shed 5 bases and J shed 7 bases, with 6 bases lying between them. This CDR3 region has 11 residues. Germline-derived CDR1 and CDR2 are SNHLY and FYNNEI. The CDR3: CASSLSNEQFF. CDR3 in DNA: TGTGCCAGCAGTCTCTCTAATGAGCAGTTCTTC.

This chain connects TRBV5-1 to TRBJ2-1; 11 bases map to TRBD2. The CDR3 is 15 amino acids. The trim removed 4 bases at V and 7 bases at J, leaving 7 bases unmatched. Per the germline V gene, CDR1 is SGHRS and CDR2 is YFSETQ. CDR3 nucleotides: TGCGCCAGCAGCCACATAGCGGGGGGGCCAAATGAGCAGTTCTTC. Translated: CASSHIAGGPNEQFF. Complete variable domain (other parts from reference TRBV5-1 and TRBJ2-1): KAGVTQTPRYLIKTRGQQVTLSCSPISGHRSVSWYQQTPGQGLQFLFEYFSETQRNKGNFPGRFSGRQFSNSRSEMNVSTLELGDSALYLCASSHIAGGPNEQFFGPGTRLTVL.

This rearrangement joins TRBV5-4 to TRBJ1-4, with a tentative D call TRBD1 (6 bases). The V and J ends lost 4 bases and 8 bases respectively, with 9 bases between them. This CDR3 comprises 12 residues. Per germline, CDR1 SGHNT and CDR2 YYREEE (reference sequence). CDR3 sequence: CASSPQGEKLFF. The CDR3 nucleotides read TGTGCCAGCAGCCCCCAGGGGGAAAAACTGTTTTTT.

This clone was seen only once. CDR3 sequence (DNA): TGCGCCAGCAGCCGCGGAACAGCGGCGGGCAATTCACCCCTCCACTTT. Translation gives CASSRGTAAGNSPLHF. The rearrangement links TRBV4-3 to TRBJ1-6; D is unresolved. CDR3 size: 16 residues. The V gene lost 4 bases and the J gene lost 7 bases, with 17 bases spanning the gap. Germline V CDR1 and CDR2: LGHNA, YSLEER.

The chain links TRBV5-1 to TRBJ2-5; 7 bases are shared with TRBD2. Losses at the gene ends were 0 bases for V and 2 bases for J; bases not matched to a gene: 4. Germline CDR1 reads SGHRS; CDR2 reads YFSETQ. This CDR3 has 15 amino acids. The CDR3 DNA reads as TGCGCCAGCAGCTTGGGACTAGCTGTACAAGAGACCCAGTACTTC. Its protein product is CASSLGLAVQETQYF.

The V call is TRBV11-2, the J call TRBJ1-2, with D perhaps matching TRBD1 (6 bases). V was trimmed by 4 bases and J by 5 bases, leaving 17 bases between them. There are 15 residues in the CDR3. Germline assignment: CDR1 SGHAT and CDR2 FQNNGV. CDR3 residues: CASSSPAGALYGYTF. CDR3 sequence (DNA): TGTGCCAGCAGCTCCCCCGCAGGGGCCCTTTATGGCTACACCTTC. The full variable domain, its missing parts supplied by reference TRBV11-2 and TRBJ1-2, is EAGVAQSPRYKIIEKRQSVAFWCNPISGHATLYWYQQILGQGPKLLIQFQNNGVVDDSQLPKDRFSAERLKGVDSTLKIQPAKLEDSAVYLCASSSPAGALYGYTFGSGTRLTVV.

The CDR3 loop is CASSEGQGLETQYF. The CDR3 bases are TGTGCCAGCAGTGAGGGACAGGGGCTAGAGACCCAGTACTTC. The genes are TRBV6-1 and TRBJ2-5, with 10 bases identical to TRBD1. CDR1 is MNHNS, CDR2 SASEGT, per germline. The junction had 2 bases not matched to a gene; V was cut back by 3 bases and J by 4 bases. This CDR3 has 14 residues.

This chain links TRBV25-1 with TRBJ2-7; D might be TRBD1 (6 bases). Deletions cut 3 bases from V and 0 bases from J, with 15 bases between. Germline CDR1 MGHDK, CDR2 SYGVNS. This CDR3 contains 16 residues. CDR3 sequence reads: CASSDKTGHSSYEQYF. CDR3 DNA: TGTGCCAGCAGTGACAAGACAGGCCACAGCTCCTACGAGCAGTACTTC.

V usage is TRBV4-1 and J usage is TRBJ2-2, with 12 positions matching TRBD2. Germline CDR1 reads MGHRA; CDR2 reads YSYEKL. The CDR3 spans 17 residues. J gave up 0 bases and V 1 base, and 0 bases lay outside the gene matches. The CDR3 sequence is CASSQGLAGANTGELFF. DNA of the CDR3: TGCGCCAGCAGCCAAGGACTAGCGGGGGCGAACACCGGGGAGCTGTTTTTT.

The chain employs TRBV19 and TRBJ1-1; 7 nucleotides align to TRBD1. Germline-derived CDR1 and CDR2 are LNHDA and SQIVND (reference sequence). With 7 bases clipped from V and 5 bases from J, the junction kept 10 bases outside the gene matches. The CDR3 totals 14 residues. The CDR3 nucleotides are TGTGCCAGTACCCAAAACAGGGGAGAGACTGAAGCTTTCTTT. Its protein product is CASTQNRGETEAFF. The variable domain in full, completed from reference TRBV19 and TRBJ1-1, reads DGGITQSPKYLFRKEGQNVTLSCEQNLNHDAMYWYRQDPGQGLRLIYYSQIVNDFQKGDIAEGYSVSREKKESFPLTVTSAQKNPTAFYLCASTQNRGETEAFFGQGTRLTVV.

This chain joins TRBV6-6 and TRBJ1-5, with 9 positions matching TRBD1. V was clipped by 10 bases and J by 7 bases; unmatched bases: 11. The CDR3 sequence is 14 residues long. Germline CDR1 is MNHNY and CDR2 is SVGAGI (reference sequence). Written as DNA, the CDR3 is TGTGCCACGGGGACAGGGACTCTAAGGCAGCCCCAGCATTTT. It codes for CATGTGTLRQPQHF.

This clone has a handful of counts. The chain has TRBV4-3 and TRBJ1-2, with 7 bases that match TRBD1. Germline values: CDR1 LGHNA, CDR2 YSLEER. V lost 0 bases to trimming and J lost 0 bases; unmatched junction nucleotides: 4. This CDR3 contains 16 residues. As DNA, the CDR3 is TGCGCCAGCAGCCAAGACGTGACAGGGTCTAACTATGGCTACACCTTC. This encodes CASSQDVTGSNYGYTF.

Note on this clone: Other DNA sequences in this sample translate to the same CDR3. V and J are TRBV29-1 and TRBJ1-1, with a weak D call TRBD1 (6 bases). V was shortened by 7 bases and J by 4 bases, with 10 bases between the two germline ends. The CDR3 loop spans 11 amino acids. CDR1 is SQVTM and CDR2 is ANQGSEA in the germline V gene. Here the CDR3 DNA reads TGCAGCGGAGGGGGGGGCACTGAAGCTTTCTTT. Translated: CSGGGGTEAFF.

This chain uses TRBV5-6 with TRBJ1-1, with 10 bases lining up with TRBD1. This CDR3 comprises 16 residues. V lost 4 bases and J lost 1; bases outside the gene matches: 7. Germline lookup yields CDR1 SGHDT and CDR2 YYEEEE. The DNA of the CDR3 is TGTGCCAGCAGCCCCAGGACAGGGGGTTGGAACACTGAAGCTTTCTTT. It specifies CASSPRTGGWNTEAFF.

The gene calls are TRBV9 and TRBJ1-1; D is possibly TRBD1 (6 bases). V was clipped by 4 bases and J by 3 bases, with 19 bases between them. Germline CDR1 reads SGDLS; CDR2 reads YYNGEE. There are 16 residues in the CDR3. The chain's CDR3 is CASSPQVGGADTEAFF. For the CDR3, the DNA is TGTGCCAGCAGCCCTCAAGTAGGGGGGGCAGACACTGAAGCTTTCTTT.

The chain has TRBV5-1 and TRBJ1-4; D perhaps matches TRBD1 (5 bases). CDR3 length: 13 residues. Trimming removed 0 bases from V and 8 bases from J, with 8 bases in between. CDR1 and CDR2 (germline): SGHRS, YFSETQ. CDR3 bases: TGCGCCAGCAGCTTGGTCCAGGGAGAAAAACTGTTTTTT. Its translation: CASSLVQGEKLFF.